The 24 T cell receptor beta chains below all came from one sample that was sequenced in a study of T cells in Graves' hyperthyroidism and ophthalmopathy. Amplification targeted TCR beta CDR3 regions from RNA transcripts. The TCR CDR3 first-round RT-PCR relied on the HTBI primer set. Via MiXCR, TCRdb re-called the multiplex PCR reads, giving one row per CDR3 protein. The sample yields hundreds of thousands of distinct CDR3 sequences, around 20% seen once. Sequenced: blood. These receptors were obtained from a woman aged 50 to 65 with Graves' hyperthyroidism that later progressed to Graves' ophthalmopathy.

This clonotype was recorded a few times. The gene calls are TRBV13 and TRBJ1-2; D might be TRBD1 (5 bases). The germline CDR1 and CDR2 sequences are PRHDT and FYEKMQ (reference sequence). This CDR3 spans 16 amino acids. The germline V and J ends were trimmed by 1 base and 6 bases, with 18 bases remaining between them. The CDR3: CASSLERQGVKHGYTF. CDR3 bases: TGTGCCAGCAGCTTAGAGCGGCAGGGAGTAAAGCATGGCTACACCTTC.

The chain links TRBV6-4 to TRBJ2-2; 7 bases fit TRBD1. Germline V lookup: CDR1 MRHNA, CDR2 SNTAGT. The CDR3 runs 15 residues. V gave up 5 bases and J gave up 4 bases; unmatched junction bases: 7. In DNA, the CDR3 is TGTGCCAGCAGTAACCGCCCAGGGGGCACCGGGGAGCTGTTTTTT. This encodes CASSNRPGGTGELFF.

V and J are TRBV11-2 and TRBJ2-2; 7 bases line up with TRBD1. The CDR3 totals 16 residues. V was clipped by 2 bases and J by 5 bases; unmatched bases: 8. CDR1 is SGHAT, CDR2 FQNNGV, per germline. The CDR3 is CASSLIEGAGTGELFF. The CDR3 bases are TGTGCCAGCAGCTTAATCGAGGGGGCAGGGACCGGGGAGCTGTTTTTT.

The rearrangement joins TRBV5-5 to TRBJ2-2; 8 bases line up with TRBD1. V trimming: 1 base; J trimming: 3 bases; junction bases outside the gene matches: 5. The CDR3 is 16 amino acids. Germline assignment: CDR1 SGHKS and CDR2 YYEKEE (reference sequence). CDR3 sequence (DNA): TGTGCCAGCAGCTTGTTAGGGACAGGTGACACCGGGGAGCTGTTTTTT. It codes for CASSLLGTGDTGELFF.

The rearrangement uses TRBV6-1 and TRBJ1-3; 7 nucleotides align to TRBD1. J gave up 4 bases and V 6 bases, and 6 bases lay outside the gene matches. Looked up from germline, CDR1 is MNHNS and CDR2 is SASEGT. The CDR3 is made up of 14 amino acids. The CDR3 is CASRTTTGGNTIYF. For the CDR3, the DNA is TGTGCCAGCAGAACCACGACAGGGGGAAACACCATATATTTT.

This clonotype was recorded many times. This chain joins TRBV7-8 and TRBJ2-1; a possible D gene is TRBD2 (5 bases). The CDR3 totals 16 residues. Germline V gives CDR1 SGHVS, CDR2 FQNEAQ. Trimming took 3 bases from V and 2 from J, leaving 14 bases between them. The CDR3, as DNA: TGTGCCAGCAGCTTCCCCCTCGCGGGCCCCTACAATGAGCAGTTCTTC. This codes for CASSFPLAGPYNEQFF.

The chain joins TRBV6-1 to TRBJ2-7; 9 positions agree with TRBD1. CDR3 length: 15 amino acids. Germline lookup yields CDR1 MNHNS and CDR2 SASEGT. Trimming at V came to 2 bases and at J to 2 bases, leaving 4 bases not matched to a gene. CDR3 amino acids: CASSEYGTGTYEQYF. The CDR3 nucleotides are TGTGCCAGCAGTGAATATGGGACAGGGACCTACGAGCAGTACTTC.

This clonotype showed up just a few times. The chain uses TRBV4-2 and TRBJ2-7; D is ambiguous. The V gene's germline CDR1 is LGHNA and CDR2 YNFKEQ. This CDR3 region has 16 residues. Trimming pared 0 bases from V and 0 bases from J, leaving 12 bases between. The DNA of the CDR3 is TGTGCCAGCAGCCAAGATTTTGGTCAACGCTCCTACGAGCAGTACTTC. It encodes CASSQDFGQRSYEQYF.

This clonotype has just a few counts. V and J are TRBV5-1 and TRBJ2-1; 14 bases are shared with TRBD2. CDR3 length equals 16 residues. V shed 4 bases, J shed 6 bases, and the junction held 6 bases outside the gene matches. Germline lookup yields CDR1 SGHRS and CDR2 YFSETQ. This CDR3 reads CASSGGLAGGPNEQFF. The CDR3 nucleotides are TGCGCCAGCAGCGGTGGACTAGCGGGGGGTCCCAATGAGCAGTTCTTC.

This clonotype has ten or more counts. This chain connects TRBV5-5 to TRBJ1-1, with D tentatively TRBD1 (5 bases). The CDR3 runs to 15 residues. The germline V and J ends were trimmed by 3 bases and 0 bases, with 12 bases remaining between them. CDR1 is SGHKS and CDR2 is YYEKEE in the germline V gene (reference sequence). CDR3 sequence: CASSWVGGVNTEAFF. CDR3 coding DNA: TGTGCCAGCAGCTGGGTGGGGGGTGTGAACACTGAAGCTTTCTTT.

A few counts support this clonotype. The J gene is TRBJ2-1, the V gene TRBV12-3 or TRBV12-4; 8 positions agree with TRBD1. With 6 bases clipped from V and 4 bases from J, the junction kept 5 bases outside the gene matches. This CDR3 has 14 residues. The CDR3 DNA reads as TGTGCCAGCAGACACCGGGACAGGTACAATGAGCAGTTCTTC. Protein sequence: CASRHRDRYNEQFF.

The chain combines TRBV10-1 with TRBJ2-5, with 7 bases matching TRBD1. Germline CDR1 and CDR2: WNHNN and SYGVQD (reference sequence). The CDR3 is made up of 16 amino acids. V lost 0 bases, J lost 1 base, and 5 bases stayed unmatched. CDR3 protein: CASSESEGAAQETQYF. The CDR3 DNA follows: TGCGCCAGCAGTGAGTCCGAGGGGGCGGCCCAAGAGACCCAGTACTTC.

This clonotype occurred a few times. The rearrangement links TRBV6-1 to TRBJ1-4, with 9 bases identical to TRBD1. The CDR3 covers 16 residues. Trimming took 5 bases from V and 2 from J; bases not matched to a gene: 6. The germline gives CDR1 MNHNS, CDR2 SASEGT. The CDR3 loop is CASSFGQGRTNEKLFF. DNA for the CDR3: TGTGCCAGCAGTTTCGGACAGGGGCGGACTAATGAAAAACTGTTTTTT.

This sequence joins TRBV20-1 and TRBJ2-1; no firm D call. V gave up 7 bases and J gave up 3 bases, with 7 bases separating them. The CDR3 loop spans 11 amino acids. Germline V gene sequence: CDR1 DFQATT, CDR2 SNEGSKA (reference sequence). CDR3 residues: CSGRFYNEQFF. Here the CDR3 DNA reads TGCAGTGGGCGTTTCTACAATGAGCAGTTCTTC.

This clonotype came up many times. The rearrangement uses TRBV20-1 and TRBJ1-1; 9 nucleotides match TRBD1. The CDR3 runs 16 residues. Germline trimming cut 2 bases from V and 0 bases from J; bases unmatched to any gene: 7. Germline values: CDR1 DFQATT, CDR2 SNEGSKA (reference sequence). CDR3 residues: CSARPDRGHMNTEAFF. Here the CDR3 DNA reads TGCAGTGCTAGACCGGACAGGGGCCACATGAACACTGAAGCTTTCTTT.

This clonotype was detected many times. The chain recombines TRBV3-1 with TRBJ1-2; D possibly corresponds to TRBD1 (5 bases). Trimming removed 4 bases at V and 4 bases at J, with 16 bases between. Germline V CDR1 and CDR2: LGHDT, YNNKEL (reference sequence). The CDR3 totals 15 residues. The CDR3 nucleotides are TGTGCCAGCAGCCCAGAGGGACGACCCTTCTATGGCTACACCTTC. This encodes CASSPEGRPFYGYTF.

This chain connects TRBV7-9 to TRBJ2-3; D not certain. The CDR3 loop spans 14 amino acids. Trimming removed 0 bases at V and 5 bases at J, with 9 bases between. Germline V gene sequence: CDR1 SEHNR, CDR2 FQNEAQ (reference sequence). CDR3 protein: CASSLAQREDTQYF. Here the CDR3 DNA reads TGTGCCAGCAGCTTAGCGCAAAGGGAAGATACGCAGTATTTT. The complete variable domain, with remaining parts taken from reference TRBV7-9 and TRBJ2-3, reads DTGVSQNPRHKITKRGQNVTFRCDPISEHNRLYWYRQTLGQGPEFLTYFQNEAQLEKSRLLSDRFSAERPKGSFSTLEIQRTEQGDSAMYLCASSLAQREDTQYFGPGTRLTVL.

Many counts were recorded for this clonotype. V is TRBV12-3 or TRBV12-4 and J is TRBJ1-1; 9 bases match TRBD1. The length of the CDR3 is 13 residues. Trimming at V came to 6 bases and at J to 3 bases, leaving 2 bases not matched to a gene. The CDR3 bases are TGTGCCAGCAGAAGGACAGGGGACACTGAAGCTTTCTTT. It yields the protein CASRRTGDTEAFF.

Only a few counts were recorded for this clonotype. The chain combines TRBV3-1 with TRBJ2-2; TRBD1 is a possible D gene (8 bases). The CDR3 sequence is 18 residues long. V was cut by 4 bases and J by 5 bases, with 23 bases left in between. Germline V gene data show CDR1 as LGHDT and CDR2 as YNNKEL (reference sequence). The CDR3 loop is CASSRLRGGTGGTGELFF. CDR3 nucleotides: TGTGCCAGCAGCCGCCTTCGGGGAGGGACAGGTGGTACCGGGGAGCTGTTTTTT.

This clonotype was found many times. This rearrangement joins TRBV30 to TRBJ2-5, with 10 positions matching TRBD2. Trimming at V came to 0 bases and at J to 3 bases, leaving 7 bases not matched to a gene. From germline, CDR1 is GTSNPN and CDR2 SVGIG (reference sequence). CDR3 length: 16 residues. The CDR3, as DNA: TGTGCCTGGAGTGTAGTTAGGCTAGCGGGGGAAGAGACCCAGTACTTC. Translated, it gives CAWSVVRLAGEETQYF.

This sequence joins TRBV12-3 or TRBV12-4 and TRBJ1-4; D call uncertain. Trimming took off 7 bases at V and 8 bases at J, with 8 bases between the two ends. The CDR3 spans 11 residues. The CDR3, as DNA: TGTGCCAGCACCCAAGACGAAAAACTGTTTTTT. Its protein product is CASTQDEKLFF.

A note on this clonotype: A much larger clone lies one base from this, so it may be a read error. This chain joins TRBV29-1 and TRBJ1-2; D is undetermined. Per the germline V gene, CDR1 is SQVTM and CDR2 is ANQGSEA. The CDR3 consists of 14 residues. V was shortened by 0 bases and J by 4 bases, with 12 bases between the two germline ends. This CDR3 is CSVEEGRALYGYTF. DNA of the CDR3: TGCAGCGTTGAAGAAGGAAGAGCCCTCTATGGCTACACCTTC.

This clonotype was seen ten or more times. The chain recombines TRBV5-5 with TRBJ1-1; D is possibly TRBD1 (5 bases). Germline V CDR1 and CDR2: SGHKS, YYEKEE (reference sequence). The germline V and J ends were trimmed by 0 bases and 4 bases, with 19 bases remaining between them. This CDR3 is 17 amino acids long. The CDR3 here is CASSLAPEGHRGTEAFF. DNA for the CDR3: TGTGCCAGCAGCTTGGCCCCCGAGGGGCATAGAGGCACTGAAGCTTTCTTT.

Ten or more counts support this clonotype. The V gene is TRBV7-9, the J gene TRBJ2-1; possibly TRBD2 for D (5 bases). This CDR3 has 16 residues. The germline CDR1 and CDR2 sequences are SEHNR and FQNEAQ (reference sequence). Deletions cut 5 bases from V and 5 bases from J, with 19 bases between. The CDR3 DNA is TGTGCCAGCAGCCCGGAGTGGGTCCGGGGTAACAATGAGCAGTTCTTC. Amino acid sequence: CASSPEWVRGNNEQFF.